This T cell receptor (beta chain) was sequenced during a study of metastatic and nonmetastatic thyroid tumors. On the study more broadly: From malignant and benign thyroid patients, repertoires in blood and in tumor or nodule tissue were compared. Findings and limits, study-wide: Within blood and tumor, benign nodules reportedly had significantly lower TCR beta diversity than malignant thyroid tumors did.

Before thyroid surgery, none of the patients had received any treatment. In the authors' workflow: The study's classifier, a distant-metastasis tool for papillary thyroid cancer, was built using CDR3 differences across clinicopathological groups. TCRdb re-called clones from the PCR reads using MiXCR. The V and J calls here are based on TCRdb, not the publication. Of 20,000 to 25,000 clones listed, 15% to 20% were seen once; the top ten hold about 30%. This clone was found a few times. Its antigen is not known. Given the absence of the conserved phenylalanine or tryptophan at the CDR3 end, a read error is likely. CDR1 and CDR2 (germline): MNHNS, SASEGT. The CDR3 runs to 15 residues.

The sample comprised blood. The chain links TRBV6-1 to TRBJ1-1; D not certain. The sequence came from a female donor with papillary thyroid cancer or a benign thyroid nodule (not recorded which). Some clones in this sample may be carry-over from other donors' samples. CDR3 nucleotides: TGTGTCAGCAGTTCCCCCGGCCAGGAGAACACTGAAGCTTTCCTT. Protein sequence: CVSSSPGQENTEAFL.